This paragraph reports one T cell receptor (beta chain). These data come from a study of blood T cell repertoires in COVID-19. Profiling relied on immunoSEQ multiplex PCR, and the TCRdb table lists in-frame clones only, not all of them. The sample has some 250,000 clones, approximately 83% seen once. From germline, CDR1 is MNHEY and CDR2 SVGAGI. The J segment lost 5 bases and the V segment lost 6 bases, leaving 7 bases of the junction unmatched. This CDR3 is 14 amino acids long. The receptor was derived from a woman under 40 who had recovered from COVID-19. Sample: peripheral blood. This chain links TRBV6-5 with TRBJ1-5, with 7 bases that match TRBD1. Here the CDR3 DNA reads TGTGCCAGCAGACCCCCGGGACAGTATCAGCCCCAGCATTTT. Translated: CASRPPGQYQPQHF.